A selection of T cell receptor beta chains follows, all from one sample in a study of blood T cells in healthy people across ages. TCRdb redid the calling of the 5' RACE reads with MiXCR, one entry per CDR3 protein. There are some 1.8 million distinct CDR3 sequences in the sample; roughly two fifths occur only once, and roughly 24% lies in the top ten. Sequencing was done on a sample of blood. All receptors derive from a human donor in good health. The CDR3 runs from the conserved cysteine through the conserved F or W. The order of the fields is D gene, V gene, J gene, clone size, CDR3 protein, CDR3 DNA. D genes are given only for firm matches. The size of a clone is reported for some rows only, either as once, few or many, or as a class for expanded clones.

D: .
V: TRBV4-1
J: TRBJ2-7
size: .
CDR3: CASSQTFMRGYEQYF
DNA: TGCGCCAGCAGCCAAACTTTCATGAGGGGTTACGAGCAGTACTTC

D: TRBD2
V: TRBV13
J: TRBJ2-1
size: .
CDR3: CASSLEIGSGANVFYEQFF
DNA: TGTGCCAGCAGCTTAGAGATCGGGAGCGGGGCTAATGTGTTCTATGAGCAGTTCTTC

D: .
V: TRBV10-3
J: TRBJ1-1
size: .
CDR3: CAPLVREEGENTEAFF
DNA: TGTGCTCCTCTAGTTAGGGAAGAAGGCGAGAACACTGAAGCTTTCTTT

D: .
V: TRBV7-9
J: TRBJ2-4
size: .
CDR3: CASSLPVDIGAAKNIQYF
DNA: TGTGCCAGCAGCTTACCAGTGGACATAGGCGCGGCCAAAAACATTCAGTACTTC

D: .
V: TRBV7-2
J: TRBJ2-1
size: few
CDR3: CASSLGVRRDNEQFF
DNA: TGTGCCAGCAGCTTAGGGGTTAGGAGGGACAATGAGCAGTTCTTC

D: .
V: TRBV7-9
J: TRBJ2-1
size: few
CDR3: CASSTPGDNEQFF
DNA: TGTGCCAGCAGCACCCCAGGGGACAATGAGCAGTTCTTC

D: TRBD2
V: TRBV5-1
J: TRBJ2-3
size: .
CDR3: CASSELAASTDTQYF
DNA: TGCGCCAGCAGCGAACTAGCGGCTAGCACAGATACGCAGTATTTT

D: .
V: TRBV7-9
J: TRBJ2-3
size: once
CDR3: CASSHRQARADTQYF
DNA: TGTGCCAGCAGTCATAGACAGGCAAGGGCAGATACGCAGTATTTT

D: .
V: TRBV12-3/TRBV12-4
J: TRBJ2-3
size: few
CDR3: CASSPGRVPDTQYF
DNA: TGTGCCAGCAGCCCCGGACGGGTCCCAGATACGCAGTATTTT

D: .
V: TRBV12-3/TRBV12-4
J: TRBJ2-3
size: .
CDR3: CASSPIRATTDTQYF
DNA: TGTGCCAGCAGTCCCATTCGGGCAACCACAGATACGCAGTATTTT

D: TRBD1
V: TRBV5-1
J: TRBJ2-1
size: once
CDR3: CASSRRTTGAYNEQFF
DNA: TGCGCCAGCAGCCGCCGGACGACAGGGGCCTACAATGAGCAGTTCTTC

D: .
V: TRBV7-8
J: TRBJ1-1
size: .
CDR3: CASSLGTTGYTEAFF
DNA: TGTGCCAGCAGCTTGGGTACCACAGGATACACTGAAGCTTTCTTT

D: .
V: TRBV4-1
J: TRBJ2-7
size: few
CDR3: CASSQAYKNYEQYF
DNA: TGCGCCAGCAGCCAAGCATACAAAAACTACGAGCAGTACTTC

D: TRBD1
V: TRBV10-3
J: TRBJ2-1
size: .
CDR3: CAISDGTGNNEQFF
DNA: TGTGCCATCAGTGACGGGACAGGGAACAATGAGCAGTTCTTC

D: .
V: TRBV4-2
J: TRBJ2-3
size: few
CDR3: CASSLDWGSTADRSTDTQYF
DNA: TGTGCCAGCAGCTTGGATTGGGGAAGTACGGCAGATCGTAGCACAGATACGCAGTATTTT

D: .
V: TRBV7-2
J: TRBJ2-7
size: .
CDR3: CASSKPGRPYEQYF
DNA: TGTGCCAGCAGCAAACCGGGCAGGCCATACGAGCAGTACTTC

D: .
V: TRBV20-1
J: TRBJ2-7
size: few
CDR3: CSAPHRRGVYEQYF
DNA: TGCAGTGCCCCCCACCGCAGGGGTGTGTACGAGCAGTACTTC

D: .
V: TRBV6-2/TRBV6-3
J: TRBJ1-1
size: .
CDR3: CASAIRGADTEAFF
DNA: TGTGCCAGCGCGATAAGGGGAGCCGACACTGAAGCTTTCTTT

D: .
V: TRBV7-9
J: TRBJ2-5
size: .
CDR3: CASSFTWGTQYF
DNA: TGTGCCAGCAGCTTCACGTGGGGGACCCAGTACTTC

D: TRBD1
V: TRBV3-1
J: TRBJ1-2
size: few
CDR3: CASSLGTGWDSDGYTF
DNA: TGTGCCAGCAGCCTAGGGACAGGGTGGGATTCGGATGGCTACACCTTC

D: .
V: TRBV6-2/TRBV6-3
J: TRBJ2-3
size: .
CDR3: CAGTVLAGDTQYF
DNA: TGTGCCGGCACCGTACTAGCAGGGGATACGCAGTATTTT

D: .
V: TRBV15
J: TRBJ2-5
size: .
CDR3: CATSRDRSLLAQETQYF
DNA: TGTGCCACCAGCAGAGATAGGTCACTCCTGGCGCAAGAGACCCAGTACTTC

D: TRBD1
V: TRBV7-6
J: TRBJ1-1
size: few
CDR3: CASSVTGGDYTEAFF
DNA: TGTGCCAGCAGCGTTACAGGGGGCGATTACACTGAAGCTTTCTTT

D: .
V: TRBV7-2
J: TRBJ2-6
size: .
CDR3: CASSLVKSGANVLTF
DNA: TGTGCCAGCAGCTTAGTTAAAAGCGGGGCCAACGTCCTGACTTTC

D: .
V: TRBV29-1
J: TRBJ2-4
size: few
CDR3: CSVDRGTYNEQYF
DNA: TGCAGCGTTGACAGGGGTACCTACAATGAGCAGTACTTC

D: .
V: TRBV20-1
J: TRBJ2-7
size: .
CDR3: CSASFSHYEQYF
DNA: TGCAGTGCTAGCTTCAGTCACTACGAGCAGTACTTC

D: .
V: TRBV10-3
J: TRBJ1-1
size: .
CDR3: CAISDPTGNTEAFF
DNA: TGTGCCATCAGCGACCCCACAGGGAACACTGAAGCTTTCTTT

D: .
V: TRBV7-8
J: TRBJ1-6
size: few
CDR3: CASSLNGVNSPLHF
DNA: TGTGCCAGCAGCTTAAACGGAGTCAATTCACCCCTCCACTTT

D: .
V: TRBV10-3
J: TRBJ2-1
size: few
CDR3: CAISDTGNYNEQFF
DNA: TGTGCCATCAGTGATACAGGGAACTACAATGAGCAGTTCTTC

D: .
V: TRBV6-7
J: TRBJ1-2
size: .
CDR3: CASSWPQLPRGYTF
DNA: TGTGCCAGCAGTTGGCCACAGCTACCTCGTGGCTACACCTTC

D: TRBD2
V: TRBV6-5
J: TRBJ2-1
size: .
CDR3: CASGHQTGTTDNEQFF
DNA: TGTGCCAGCGGTCACCAAACCGGGACTACCGACAATGAGCAGTTCTTC

D: TRBD2
V: TRBV5-1
J: TRBJ2-1
size: .
CDR3: CASSLASGGDRFF
DNA: TGCGCCAGCAGCTTGGCTAGCGGGGGGGATCGGTTCTTC

D: .
V: TRBV7-2
J: TRBJ2-7
size: .
CDR3: CASSLALGFGLDYEQYF
DNA: TGTGCCAGCAGCTTAGCGCTAGGGTTCGGCCTTGACTACGAGCAGTACTTC

D: TRBD1
V: TRBV30
J: TRBJ1-2
size: .
CDR3: CAWIQKNGQGGNYGYTF
DNA: TGTGCCTGGATCCAGAAGAATGGACAGGGCGGTAACTATGGCTACACCTTC

D: TRBD2
V: TRBV7-2
J: TRBJ2-3
size: .
CDR3: CASSVRLAGGTDTQYF
DNA: TGTGCCAGCAGCGTCCGACTAGCGGGGGGGACAGATACGCAGTATTTT

D: .
V: TRBV20-1
J: TRBJ2-3
size: few
CDR3: CSASWGSSTDTQYF
DNA: TGCAGTGCTAGTTGGGGGTCTAGCACAGATACGCAGTATTTT

D: TRBD1
V: TRBV7-9
J: TRBJ1-2
size: few
CDR3: CASSDPAGGNDGYTF
DNA: TGTGCCAGCAGCGACCCGGCAGGGGGCAACGATGGCTACACCTTC

D: .
V: TRBV12-3/TRBV12-4
J: TRBJ2-5
size: .
CDR3: CASSFGGVKGGETQYF
DNA: TGTGCCAGCAGTTTCGGAGGCGTTAAGGGAGGAGAGACCCAGTACTTC

D: .
V: TRBV6-6
J: TRBJ2-7
size: many
CDR3: CASSNSWASSYEQYF
DNA: TGTGCCAGCAGTAACAGCTGGGCTAGCTCCTACGAGCAGTACTTC

D: TRBD1
V: TRBV6-6
J: TRBJ1-5
size: .
CDR3: CATWGTGSNQPQHF
DNA: TGTGCCACGTGGGGGACAGGGAGCAATCAGCCCCAGCATTTT

D: .
V: TRBV7-8
J: TRBJ2-5
size: few
CDR3: CASSAEPGDFQETQYF
DNA: TGTGCCAGCAGCGCTGAGCCAGGGGATTTCCAAGAGACCCAGTACTTC

D: TRBD1
V: TRBV5-4
J: TRBJ2-6
size: many
CDR3: CASSPIQTGVNVLTF
DNA: TGTGCCAGCAGCCCAATACAGACAGGGGTCAACGTCCTGACTTTC

D: TRBD2
V: TRBV6-5
J: TRBJ2-3
size: .
CDR3: CASSSYTRAGGQADTQYF
DNA: TGTGCCAGCAGTTCCTATACTCGAGCGGGGGGGCAAGCAGATACGCAGTATTTT

D: .
V: TRBV29-1
J: TRBJ2-7
size: .
CDR3: CSVLGLLGEQYF
DNA: TGCAGCGTTTTAGGACTCCTGGGAGAGCAGTACTTC

D: TRBD1
V: TRBV7-8
J: TRBJ2-1
size: .
CDR3: CASSLGQGKYNEQFF
DNA: TGTGCCAGCAGCCTCGGACAGGGCAAATACAATGAGCAGTTCTTC

D: .
V: TRBV4-3
J: TRBJ1-5
size: few
CDR3: CASSQERFTNQPQHF
DNA: TGCGCCAGCAGCCAAGAGAGGTTTACGAATCAGCCCCAGCATTTT

D: .
V: TRBV7-2
J: TRBJ2-1
size: .
CDR3: CASSLSLGSYEQFF
DNA: TGTGCCAGCAGCTTATCACTAGGATCCTACGAGCAGTTCTTC

D: .
V: TRBV19
J: TRBJ2-1
size: .
CDR3: CASSIGTAPFF
DNA: TGTGCCAGTAGTATAGGGACAGCCCCGTTCTTC

D: TRBD2
V: TRBV6-2/TRBV6-3
J: TRBJ2-1
size: few
CDR3: CASSSHAGGRIRNEQFF
DNA: TGTGCCAGCAGTTCCCACGCGGGGGGGCGGATTCGGAATGAGCAGTTCTTC

D: TRBD1
V: TRBV12-3/TRBV12-4
J: TRBJ2-4
size: few
CDR3: CASSLNPQGAGGDIQYF
DNA: TGTGCCAGCAGTTTAAATCCCCAGGGGGCCGGTGGGGACATTCAGTACTTC

D: TRBD2
V: TRBV7-9
J: TRBJ2-3
size: .
CDR3: CASTGEPGTSGTDTQYF
DNA: TGTGCCAGCACCGGAGAGCCCGGGACTAGCGGCACAGATACGCAGTATTTT

D: .
V: TRBV7-3
J: TRBJ2-3
size: .
CDR3: CASSISHSNTQYF
DNA: TGTGCCAGCAGCATTTCCCATAGCAATACGCAGTATTTT